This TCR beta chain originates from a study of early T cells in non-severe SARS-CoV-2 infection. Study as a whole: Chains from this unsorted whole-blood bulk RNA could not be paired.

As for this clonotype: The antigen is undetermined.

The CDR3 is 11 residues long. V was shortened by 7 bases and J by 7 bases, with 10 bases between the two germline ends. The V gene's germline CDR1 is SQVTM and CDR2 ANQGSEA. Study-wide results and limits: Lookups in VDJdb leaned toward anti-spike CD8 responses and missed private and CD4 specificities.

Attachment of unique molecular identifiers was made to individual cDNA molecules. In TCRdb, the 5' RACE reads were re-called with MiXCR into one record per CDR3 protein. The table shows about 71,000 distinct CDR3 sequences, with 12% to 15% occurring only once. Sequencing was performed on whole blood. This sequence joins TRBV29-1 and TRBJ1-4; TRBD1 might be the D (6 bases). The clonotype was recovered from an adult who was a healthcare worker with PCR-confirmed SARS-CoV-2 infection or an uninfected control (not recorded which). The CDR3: CSGGQPEKLFF. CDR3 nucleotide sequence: TGCAGCGGCGGACAGCCTGAAAAACTGTTTTTT.